The 8 T cell receptor beta chains below all came from one sample that was sequenced in a study of radiation and T cells in renal cell carcinoma. Repertoires were generated with immunoSEQ multiplex PCR, while TCRdb's copy carries only in-frame clones and drops some. The sample has 25,000 or so clones; around half are singletons. Stated treatment: treatment-naive control, cytoreductive nephrectomy. The sequenced sample was tumor tissue, obtained from a patient whose treatment was nephrectomy without radiotherapy. The origin of the receptors is a human donor with renal cell carcinoma.

V and J are TRBV7-2 and TRBJ1-2; TRBD1 matches 11 bases. The ends lost 3 bases at V and 8 bases at J; junction bases unmatched: 11. CDR3 length: 16 residues. Germline CDR1 SGHTA, CDR2 FQGNSA. CDR3 bases: TGTGCCAGCAGCTTTAGTGGGTCGGGACAGGGGGGCGGCTACACCTTC. Its translation: CASSFSGSGQGGGYTF.

This clone appeared a few times. J is TRBJ2-7 and V is TRBV2; D is undetermined. Trimming stripped 8 bases from V and 1 base from J, with 6 bases between. The germline V gene encodes CDR1 SNHLY and CDR2 FYNNEI. This CDR3 has 11 amino acids. The CDR3 protein is CASAVSYEQYF. CDR3 nucleotide sequence: TGTGCCAGCGCGGTTTCCTACGAGCAGTACTTC.

The chain recombines TRBV4-1 with TRBJ1-2; 10 bases are a match to TRBD1. The CDR3 contains 14 residues. V was pared by 1 base and J by 8 bases, with 4 bases of the junction left unmatched. CDR1 is MGHRA, CDR2 YSYEKL, per germline. In nucleotides, the CDR3 is TGCGCCAGCAGCCAAGGACAGGGGGCACGCGGCTACACCTTC. It yields the protein CASSQGQGARGYTF.

The V gene is TRBV5-4, the J gene TRBJ2-5; 12 nucleotides agree with TRBD1. Germline V gene data show CDR1 as SGHNT and CDR2 as YYREEE (reference sequence). The CDR3 spans 15 residues. V was pared by 3 bases and J by 7 bases, with 7 bases of the junction left unmatched. The CDR3, as DNA: TGTGCCAGCAGCTCTCCGGGACAGGGGGCTTGGACCCAGTACTTC. It yields the protein CASSSPGQGAWTQYF.

The chain has TRBV19 and TRBJ1-1, with 9 bases lining up with TRBD1. This CDR3 has 16 residues. After removal of 5 bases from V and 0 bases from J, the junction contained 7 bases not matched to a gene. Looked up from germline, CDR1 is LNHDA and CDR2 is SQIVND (reference sequence). The CDR3 coding sequence is TGTGCCAGTAGTGGGACGGGACAGGGCCTGAACACTGAAGCTTTCTTT. Translation: CASSGTGQGLNTEAFF.

The V gene is TRBV7-9, the J gene TRBJ1-1; D is undetermined. Germline assignment: CDR1 SEHNR and CDR2 FQNEAQ (reference sequence). The CDR3 extends over 12 amino acids. V lost 8 bases to trimming and J lost 5 bases, with 12 bases between them. This CDR3 is CASSTSGTEAFF. CDR3 coding DNA: TGTGCCAGCTCCACTTCCGGGACTGAAGCTTTCTTT. The complete variable domain, with remaining parts taken from reference TRBV7-9 and TRBJ1-1, reads DTGVSQNPRHKITKRGQNVTFRCDPISEHNRLYWYRQTLGQGPEFLTYFQNEAQLEKSRLLSDRFSAERPKGSFSTLEIQRTEQGDSAMYLCASSTSGTEAFFGQGTRLTVV.

This clone showed up just once. This chain joins TRBV18 and TRBJ1-1, with D uncertain. The V gene's germline CDR1 is KGHSH and CDR2 LQKENI. Trimming pared 2 bases from V and 5 bases from J, leaving 12 bases between. The CDR3 covers 14 residues. The CDR3 protein is CASSPTGYRTEAFF. CDR3 in DNA: TGTGCCAGCTCACCAACGGGTTACCGAACTGAAGCTTTCTTT. The full variable domain, in which reference TRBV18 and TRBJ1-1 provide the parts outside the CDR3, is NAGVMQNPRHLVRRRGQEARLRCSPMKGHSHVYWYRQLPEEGLKFMVYLQKENIIDESGMPKERFSAEFPKEGPSILRIQQVVRGDSAAYFCASSPTGYRTEAFFGQGTRLTVV.

The gene calls are TRBV4-1 and TRBJ2-3; D gene uncertain. The CDR3 sequence is 16 residues long. Trimming shortened V by 6 bases and J by 4 bases, and 20 bases separated the two germline ends. Looked up from germline, CDR1 is MGHRA and CDR2 is YSYEKL. For the CDR3, the DNA is TGCGCCAGCAGTGAGGAAAAGCGTAGGGCGTCAGATACGCAGTATTTT. It encodes CASSEEKRRASDTQYF.